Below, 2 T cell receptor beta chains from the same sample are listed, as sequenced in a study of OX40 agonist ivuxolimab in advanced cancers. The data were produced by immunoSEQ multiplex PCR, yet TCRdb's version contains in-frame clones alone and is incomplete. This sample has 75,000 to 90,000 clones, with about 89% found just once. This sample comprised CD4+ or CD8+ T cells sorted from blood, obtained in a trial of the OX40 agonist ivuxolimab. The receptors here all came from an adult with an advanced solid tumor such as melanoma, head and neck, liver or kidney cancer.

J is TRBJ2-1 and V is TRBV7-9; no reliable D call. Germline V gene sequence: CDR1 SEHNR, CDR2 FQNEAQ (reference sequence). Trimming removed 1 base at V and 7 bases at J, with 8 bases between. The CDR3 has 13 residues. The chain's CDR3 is CASSLGSANEQFF. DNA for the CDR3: TGTGCCAGCAGCTTAGGATCGGCTAATGAGCAGTTCTTC.

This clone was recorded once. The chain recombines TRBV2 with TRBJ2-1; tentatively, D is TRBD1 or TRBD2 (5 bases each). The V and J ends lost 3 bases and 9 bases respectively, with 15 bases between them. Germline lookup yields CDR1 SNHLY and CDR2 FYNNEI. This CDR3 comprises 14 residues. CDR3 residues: CASSDPGASREQFF. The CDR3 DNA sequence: TGTGCCAGCAGTGATCCCGGGGCCTCACGTGAGCAGTTCTTC. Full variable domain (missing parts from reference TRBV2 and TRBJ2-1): EPEVTQTPSHQVTQMGQEVILRCVPISNHLYFYWYRQILGQKVEFLVSFYNNEISEKSEIFDDQFSVERPDGSNFTLKIRSTKLEDSAMYFCASSDPGASREQFFGPGTRLTVL.